This TCR beta chain was profiled in a study of OX40 agonist ivuxolimab in advanced cancers. Study at large: One hepatocellular carcinoma and two cutaneous melanoma patients partially responded.

This clone is a singleton in its sample. Antigen specificity is unknown. CDR3 length: 16 residues. Unmatched junction bases numbered 7, after V lost 3 bases and J lost 4 bases. Germline V gives CDR1 MDHEN, CDR2 SYDVKM. Study-level points and caveats: Antigen specificity of clonally expanded peripheral T cells was not established.

Sequencing was performed with immunoSEQ multiplex PCR; in TCRdb, only in-frame clones are kept and a portion is missing. Among nearly 70,000 clones listed, around 85% were seen once. The origin of this receptor is an adult with an advanced solid tumor such as melanoma, head and neck, liver or kidney cancer. The sequences come from CD4+ or CD8+ T cells sorted from blood, collected in a trial of the OX40 agonist ivuxolimab. The chain links TRBV28 to TRBJ2-5; 11 bases align to TRBD2. The CDR3 spells CASSFSLAGALETQYF. CDR3 coding DNA: TGTGCCAGCAGTTTCTCACTAGCGGGGGCCCTAGAGACCCAGTACTTC.